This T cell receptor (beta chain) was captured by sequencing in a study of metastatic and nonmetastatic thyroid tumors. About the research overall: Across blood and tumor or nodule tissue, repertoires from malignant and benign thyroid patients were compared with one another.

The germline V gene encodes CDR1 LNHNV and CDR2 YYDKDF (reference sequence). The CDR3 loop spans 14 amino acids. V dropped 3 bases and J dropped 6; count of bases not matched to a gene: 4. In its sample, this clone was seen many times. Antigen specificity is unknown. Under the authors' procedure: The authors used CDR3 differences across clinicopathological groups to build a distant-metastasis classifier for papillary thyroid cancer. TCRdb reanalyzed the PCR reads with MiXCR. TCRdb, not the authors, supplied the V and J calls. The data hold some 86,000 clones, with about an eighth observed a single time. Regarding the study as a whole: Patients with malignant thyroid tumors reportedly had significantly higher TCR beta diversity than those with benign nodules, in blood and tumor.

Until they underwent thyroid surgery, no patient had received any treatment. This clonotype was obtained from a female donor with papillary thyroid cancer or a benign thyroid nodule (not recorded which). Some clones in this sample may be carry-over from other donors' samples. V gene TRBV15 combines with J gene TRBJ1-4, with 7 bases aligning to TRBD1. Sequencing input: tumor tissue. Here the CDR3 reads CATSRDQGDEKLFF. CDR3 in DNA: TGTGCCACCAGCAGGGACCAGGGGGATGAAAAACTGTTTTTT.